The TCR beta chain described here comes from a study of blood T cell repertoires in COVID-19. Background on the study: Specimens from acute and convalescent COVID-19 originated in the United States, Italy and Spain.

Assay: immunoSEQ multiplex PCR; the TCRdb copy retains only in-frame clones and omits some. In the table there are 70,000 to 100,000 clones, 84% of which are singletons. Germline V CDR1 and CDR2: KGHDR, SFDVKD. V shed 3 bases, J shed 8 bases, and the junction held 7 bases outside the gene matches. The CDR3 runs 15 residues. The sequence was obtained from a human donor in a cohort sampled during active COVID-19. The chain links TRBV24-1 to TRBJ2-1, with 9 positions matching TRBD1. Sequences were obtained from peripheral blood. CDR3 sequence (DNA): TGTGCCACCAGTGATCCCGCGACAGGGGGGGATGAGCAGTTCTTC. The encoded protein is CATSDPATGGDEQFF.